The sequence of this TCR beta chain was determined in a study of blood T cell repertoires in COVID-19. Study details: PBMCs, B-cell-depleted T cells, or T cells provided the cDNA or gDNA that made up the material.

This clone was recorded once. Original processing notes: Estimation of nucleated cell counts relied on the amplification of reference gene primers. The assay was immunoSEQ multiplex PCR, and TCRdb's table has in-frame clones only and misses some. The DNA gave D and trimming, while V, J and clone size come from that table. The profile shows about 140,000 clones, 88% of them singletons. Seattle researchers signed up patients amid active infection and tracked them longitudinally. Trimming left V 6 bases short and J 4 bases short, with 10 bases between. The germline CDR1 and CDR2 sequences are SEHNR and FQNEAQ (reference sequence). This CDR3 has 13 residues.

The clonotype comes from a human donor with COVID-19, enrolled during active disease. The donor label of this sample is uncertain. The sequencing sample was made of peripheral blood. The gene calls are TRBV7-9 and TRBJ1-3, with a weak D call TRBD1 (5 bases). CDR3 protein: CASRVQGGNTIYF. The CDR3 nucleotides are TGTGCCAGCAGGGTGCAGGGCGGAAACACCATATATTTT.